Below are 13 T cell receptor beta chains sequenced from a single sample in a study of cytotoxic CD8 clonotypes in ibrutinib-treated CLL. Some clones are missing from TCRdb's copy, which holds only in-frame ones; the method was immunoSEQ multiplex PCR. The table lists 200,000 to 250,000 clones, roughly 77% of them singletons. Sample: PBMCs, taken after 12 months of ibrutinib treatment. The receptor source for this set is a human donor with chronic lymphocytic leukemia.

The chain joins TRBV5-1 to TRBJ1-6; D is unclear. The CDR3 runs to 16 residues. In germline, CDR1 is SGHRS, CDR2 YFSETQ. Trimming removed 0 bases at V and 7 bases at J, with 14 bases between. The CDR3 is CASSLEFWVSNSPLHF. The CDR3 nucleotides read TGCGCCAGCAGCTTGGAATTTTGGGTTTCGAATTCACCCCTCCACTTT.

A word on this clone: Within the sample, other DNA sequences also encode this same CDR3. This sequence joins TRBV9 and TRBJ2-3; D is perhaps TRBD1 (6 bases). CDR3 length equals 15 residues. V lost 0 bases and J 4 bases, leaving 12 bases between the germline ends. Germline CDR1 is SGDLS and CDR2 is YYNGEE. The CDR3 protein is CASSVVGGRSDTQYF. The CDR3 nucleotides read TGTGCCAGCAGCGTAGTAGGGGGTAGGTCAGATACGCAGTATTTT.

Only one count was recorded for this clone. This rearrangement joins TRBV28 to TRBJ2-3; 12 bases agree with TRBD2. CDR3 length: 18 amino acids. From germline, CDR1 is MDHEN and CDR2 SYDVKM. J gave up 2 bases and V 2 bases, and 8 bases lay outside the gene matches. The CDR3, as DNA: TGTGCCAGCAGTTTAGGCTACGGACTAGCGGGAAACACAGATACGCAGTATTTT. This gives the protein CASSLGYGLAGNTDTQYF.

This chain connects TRBV7-2 to TRBJ2-7, with 11 bases matching TRBD2. V was pared by 5 bases and J by 0 bases, with 12 bases of the junction left unmatched. Per the germline V gene, CDR1 is SGHTA and CDR2 is FQGNSA. The CDR3 has 18 amino acids. Here the CDR3 reads CASSRTQGLAADSYEQYF. The CDR3 DNA sequence: TGTGCCAGCAGCCGAACCCAGGGACTAGCGGCTGACTCCTACGAGCAGTACTTC. The full variable domain, with the rest looked up from reference TRBV7-2 and TRBJ2-7, is GAGVSQSPSNKVTEKGKDVELRCDPISGHTALYWYRQSLGQGLEFLIYFQGNSAPDKSGLPSDRFSAERTGGSVSTLTIQRTQQEDSAVYLCASSRTQGLAADSYEQYFGPGTRLTVT.

The genes are TRBV4-2 and TRBJ2-7; D call uncertain. Deletions cut 1 base from V and 2 bases from J, with 15 bases between. Germline V gene data show CDR1 as LGHNA and CDR2 as YNFKEQ. This CDR3 comprises 16 residues. This CDR3 is CASSQGLAETAYEQYF. CDR3 in DNA: TGTGCCAGCAGCCAAGGTTTGGCGGAAACTGCCTACGAGCAGTACTTC.

The chain combines TRBV7-2 with TRBJ1-4; the match to TRBD1 covers 7 bases. This CDR3 region has 16 residues. Trimming at V came to 3 bases and at J to 3 bases, leaving 7 bases not matched to a gene. Germline CDR1 reads SGHTA; CDR2 reads FQGNSA. The CDR3 sequence: CASSLNRGLANEKLFF. The CDR3 DNA sequence: TGTGCCAGCAGCTTGAACAGGGGCCTAGCTAATGAAAAACTGTTTTTT.

This clone was recorded a few times. V usage is TRBV5-5 and J usage is TRBJ1-2, with D possibly being TRBD1 (5 bases). The CDR3 is 14 amino acids. CDR1 and CDR2 (germline): SGHKS, YYEKEE (reference sequence). Trimming took off 3 bases at V and 6 bases at J, with 15 bases between the two ends. The CDR3, as DNA: TGTGCCAGCAGCTACCGGGACCTGGGGAATGGCTACACCTTC. This gives the protein CASSYRDLGNGYTF.

The chain uses TRBV28 and TRBJ1-2; TRBD1 matches 9 bases. Germline loops: CDR1 MDHEN, CDR2 SYDVKM. There are 15 residues in the CDR3. The J segment lost 3 bases and the V segment lost 6 bases, leaving 8 bases of the junction unmatched. The chain's CDR3 is CASSEGQGRDYGYTF. The CDR3 DNA is TGTGCCAGCAGCGAAGGACAGGGGAGGGACTATGGCTACACCTTC.

J is TRBJ1-1 and V is TRBV7-9; D might be TRBD1 (6 bases). The CDR3 totals 14 residues. The V and J ends lost 4 bases and 2 bases respectively, with 11 bases between them. Germline V gene data show CDR1 as SEHNR and CDR2 as FQNEAQ (reference sequence). The CDR3 region has the DNA TGTGCCAGCAGCTCGGCGACAGGTAACACTGAAGCTTTCTTT. Translating it yields CASSSATGNTEAFF.

The genes are TRBV18 and TRBJ1-1; the D gene is possibly TRBD1 (5 bases). V gave up 10 bases and J gave up 1 base, with 13 bases separating them. Germline lookup yields CDR1 KGHSH and CDR2 LQKENI. The CDR3 runs to 13 residues. In DNA form, the CDR3 reads TGTGCCACAGGCAACCAGGGGAACACTGAAGCTTTCTTT. This codes for CATGNQGNTEAFF.

This clone has just a few counts. CDR3 sequence: CASSAGQRPGELFF. In DNA form, the CDR3 reads TGTGCCAGCAGCGCTGGACAGCGCCCCGGGGAGCTGTTTTTT. The chain has TRBV9 and TRBJ2-2, with D possibly matching TRBD1 (6 bases). The CDR3 consists of 14 residues. The V gene lost 3 bases and the J gene lost 6 bases, with 12 bases spanning the gap. CDR1 is SGDLS and CDR2 is YYNGEE in the germline V gene.

Note on this clone: At one end, the junction sequence differs from germline, possibly due to a read error. J is TRBJ2-3 and V is TRBV2; 10 bases map to TRBD1. This CDR3 region has 14 residues. CDR1 SNHLY and CDR2 FYNNEI come from the germline V gene. CDR3 DNA: TGTGCCAGCAGTGTGGGACAGGGGACAGCTACGCAGTATTTT. Amino acid sequence: CASSVGQGTATQYF.

This sequence joins TRBV6-7 and TRBJ2-7, with 9 bases fitting TRBD1. TRBV6-7 is an ORF for which the function is uncertain. CDR3 size: 15 residues. V shed 5 bases and J 4 bases; nucleotides not matched to a gene: 9. Here the CDR3 reads CASSPSTGGVYEQYF. The CDR3 nucleotides are TGTGCCAGCAGTCCCTCGACAGGGGGTGTATACGAGCAGTACTTC.